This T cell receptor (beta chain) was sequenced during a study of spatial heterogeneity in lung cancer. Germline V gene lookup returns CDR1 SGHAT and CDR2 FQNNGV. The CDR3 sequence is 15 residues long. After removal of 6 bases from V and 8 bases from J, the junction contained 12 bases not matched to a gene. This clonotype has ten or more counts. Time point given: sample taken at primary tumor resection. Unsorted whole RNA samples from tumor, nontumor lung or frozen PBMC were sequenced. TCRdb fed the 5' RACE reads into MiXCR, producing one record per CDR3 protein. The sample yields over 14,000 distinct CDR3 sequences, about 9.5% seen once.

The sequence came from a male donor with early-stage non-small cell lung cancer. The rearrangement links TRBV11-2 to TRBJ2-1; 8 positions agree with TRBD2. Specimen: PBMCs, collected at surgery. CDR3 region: CASSSLSRGGHEQFF. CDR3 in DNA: TGTGCCAGCAGTTCCTTGAGCCGGGGGGGTCATGAGCAGTTCTTC. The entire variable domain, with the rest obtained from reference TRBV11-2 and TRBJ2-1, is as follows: EAGVAQSPRYKIIEKRQSVAFWCNPISGHATLYWYQQILGQGPKLLIQFQNNGVVDDSQLPKDRFSAERLKGVDSTLKIQPAKLEDSAVYLCASSSLSRGGHEQFFGPGTRLTVL.